This is a list of T cell receptor beta chains from one sample in a study of OX40 agonist ivuxolimab in advanced cancers. Profiling relied on immunoSEQ multiplex PCR, and the TCRdb table lists in-frame clones only, not all of them. The sample holds approximately 81,000 clones, about 92% seen once. The sequencing used CD4+ or CD8+ T cells sorted from blood, collected in a trial of the OX40 agonist ivuxolimab. The receptors stem from an adult with an advanced solid tumor such as melanoma, head and neck, liver or kidney cancer. Each CDR3 is given with its conserved first and last residue. A D gene is named only where the DNA matches it firmly. Clone size is not always given. Where it is, it says once, few, many or a class for expanded clones.

cdr3_length,d_call,clone_size,j_call,v_call,cdr3_nt,cdr3_aa
18,NA,NA,TRBJ2-2,TRBV4-1,TGCGCCAGCAGCCAAGAGAGTGCCGGAGGGGGAGGTTACGGGGAGCTGTTTTTT,CASSQESAGGGGYGELFF
14,NA,NA,TRBJ1-1,TRBV28,TGTGCCAGCAGCCTGGATTTTGCCCGTAATGGGACTTTCTTT,CASSLDFARNGTFF
13,NA,NA,TRBJ2-1,TRBV27,TGTGCCAGCAGCCCCCGTCCTTACAATGAGCAGTTCTTC,CASSPRPYNEQFF
15,TRBD2,NA,TRBJ2-1,TRBV7-9,TGTGCCAGCAGCTTAGGGGGGAGGGCCATCAATGAGCAGTTCTTC,CASSLGGRAINEQFF
17,NA,NA,TRBJ2-7,TRBV4-3,TGCGCCAGCAGCCCCCAAGATGGAACAGGTTTCCCCTACGAGCAGTACTTC,CASSPQDGTGFPYEQYF
14,NA,NA,TRBJ2-7,TRBV27,TGTGCCAGCAGTCCTGGGAATGGGGGCTACGAGCAGTACTTC,CASSPGNGGYEQYF
12,TRBD2,NA,TRBJ2-2,TRBV29-1,TGCAGCGCCGGGACTAGTCCCGGGGAGCTGTTTTTT,CSAGTSPGELFF
14,NA,NA,TRBJ2-3,TRBV6-5,TGTGCCAGCAGCTCGTTACCAAGCACAGATACGCAGTATTTT,CASSSLPSTDTQYF
14,NA,NA,TRBJ2-5,TRBV19,TGTGCCAGTAGTAAGTCCGGACAGAGAGAGACCCAGTACTTC,CASSKSGQRETQYF
15,NA,once,TRBJ2-1,TRBV28,TGTGCCAGCAGTTCCGACTTGGTCTCCTACAATGAGCAGTTCTTC,CASSSDLVSYNEQFF
19,TRBD1,NA,TRBJ2-7,TRBV7-2,TGTGCCAGCAGCTTAGTCCCCTCCCGGGACAGGGAACGCTCCTACGAGCAGTACTTC,CASSLVPSRDRERSYEQYF
14,TRBD2,NA,TRBJ2-1,TRBV9,TGTGCCAGCAGCGGTACTAGCGGCTACAATGAGCAGTTCTTC,CASSGTSGYNEQFF
13,NA,once,TRBJ1-1,TRBV29-1,TGCAGCGTTGAATACCGTCAGAACACTGAAGCTTTCTTT,CSVEYRQNTEAFF
11,NA,NA,TRBJ1-2,TRBV13,TGTGCCAGCAACTCGGGAGGGCCCTACACCTTC,CASNSGGPYTF
15,NA,NA,TRBJ2-2,TRBV15,TGTGCCACTCGGGGGACAGAAGATAACACCGGGGAGCTGTTTTTT,CATRGTEDNTGELFF
14,NA,once,TRBJ2-5,TRBV27,TGTGCCAGCAGTTTAGTCAGGGGCAAAGAGACCCAGTACTTC,CASSLVRGKETQYF
15,NA,NA,TRBJ1-5,TRBV4-1,TGCGCCAGCAGCCAAGATGCTAAGGGCAATCAGCCCCAGCATTTT,CASSQDAKGNQPQHF
15,NA,NA,TRBJ2-6,TRBV4-3,TGCGCCAGCAGCCAAGACAGCTCTGGGGCCAACGTCCTGACTTTC,CASSQDSSGANVLTF
16,NA,NA,TRBJ2-3,TRBV4-1,TGCGCCAGCAGCCAAGTTGGGGGCGGGACCACAGATACGCAGTATTTT,CASSQVGGGTTDTQYF
15,NA,NA,TRBJ2-7,TRBV6-5,TGTGCCAGCAGTTACTCTTCAGGGCCCCTCTACGAGCAGTACTTC,CASSYSSGPLYEQYF
14,TRBD1,NA,TRBJ2-7,TRBV27,TGTGCCAGCAGTGGACGGGACAGTGCCTACGAGCAGTACTTC,CASSGRDSAYEQYF
15,TRBD2,NA,TRBJ2-1,TRBV29-1,TGCAGCGTTAATGGACTAGCGGGGTCCTACAATGAGCAGTTCTTC,CSVNGLAGSYNEQFF
13,NA,NA,TRBJ2-4,TRBV5-6,TGTGCCAGCAGCTTGTGGAGTTTAAACATTCAGTACTTC,CASSLWSLNIQYF
16,NA,NA,TRBJ1-2,TRBV12-5,TGTGCTAGTGGTCCGACCCGACAGGACCTTAACTATGGCTACACCTTC,CASGPTRQDLNYGYTF
15,NA,NA,TRBJ1-5,TRBV18,TGTGCCAGCTCACCGGACGGAAATAGCAATCAGCCCCAGCATTTT,CASSPDGNSNQPQHF
11,NA,NA,TRBJ2-3,TRBV18,TGTGCCAGCTACGAGGAGGGTCCGCAGTATTTT,CASYEEGPQYF
17,NA,NA,TRBJ2-4,TRBV12-1,TGTGCCAGCAGCTTCAACGAAGACCGTTTAACCAAAAACATTCAGTACTTC,CASSFNEDRLTKNIQYF
15,TRBD2,once,TRBJ2-3,TRBV9,TGTGCCAGCAGCCCTAGCGGGACGAACACAGATACGCAGTATTTT,CASSPSGTNTDTQYF
15,NA,NA,TRBJ2-7,TRBV2,TGTGCCAGCAGTCGAGGGACCGCGAGCTCCTACGAGCAGTACTTC,CASSRGTASSYEQYF
16,TRBD2,NA,TRBJ2-7,TRBV11-2,TGTGCCAGCAGTCCGCGCCCAGCGGGGGGCTCCTACGAGCAGTACTTC,CASSPRPAGGSYEQYF
18,TRBD2,once,TRBJ2-7,TRBV7-9,TGTGCCAGCAGCTCCTCCGGGACTAGCGGGACTACCCCCTACGAGCAGTACTTC,CASSSSGTSGTTPYEQYF
16,TRBD2,NA,TRBJ2-5,TRBV27,TGTGCCAGCAGTTTCAGTTCGGGACTAAGTCTCGAGACCCAGTACTTC,CASSFSSGLSLETQYF
11,NA,NA,TRBJ1-1,TRBV11-2,TGTGCCAGCAGCTCAGGGACGGAAGCTTTCTTT,CASSSGTEAFF
16,NA,NA,TRBJ2-3,TRBV7-9,TGTGCCAGCAGCTCCCCCCAGGGGCCCCCCACAGATACGCAGTATTTT,CASSSPQGPPTDTQYF
13,NA,once,TRBJ1-2,TRBV4-3,TGCGCCAGCAGCCAAGATCCGGGGGCTCGCTACACCTTC,CASSQDPGARYTF
13,NA,NA,TRBJ1-2,TRBV7-9,TGTGCCAGCAGCCGCGGAGGGGAAGGGGGCTACACCTTC,CASSRGGEGGYTF
15,NA,NA,TRBJ1-6,TRBV4-3,TGCGCCAGCAGCCAAGATCAGGGGTTAGGGTCACCCCTCCACTTT,CASSQDQGLGSPLHF
16,NA,NA,TRBJ2-3,TRBV7-6,TGTGCCAGCAGCGGGGGACTTACCAGGGCCACAGATACGCAGTATTTT,CASSGGLTRATDTQYF
14,TRBD1,NA,TRBJ1-2,TRBV6-4,TGTGCCAGCAATTCTGGGACAGGAACCTATGGCTACACCTTC,CASNSGTGTYGYTF
14,NA,NA,TRBJ2-3,TRBV27,TGTGCCAGCAGTGGACACCTCGACGGAGATACGCAGTATTTT,CASSGHLDGDTQYF
18,NA,NA,TRBJ1-1,TRBV7-9,TGTGCCAGCAGCGCAGTCGGCCGGTCGAAAGCTATGAACACTGAAGCTTTCTTT,CASSAVGRSKAMNTEAFF
14,TRBD2,NA,TRBJ2-5,TRBV5-6,TGTGCCAGCAGTATAGCGGGGGCCCAAGAGACCCAGTACTTC,CASSIAGAQETQYF
15,TRBD1,NA,TRBJ2-7,TRBV10-3,TGTGCCATCAGCGTTACCGGGACAGGGTTTAGAGAGCAGTACTTC,CAISVTGTGFREQYF
14,TRBD1,NA,TRBJ2-5,TRBV6-5,TGTGCCAGCAGTTACTCGGGACAGGGGGAGACCCAGTACTTC,CASSYSGQGETQYF
16,NA,NA,TRBJ1-2,TRBV4-1,TGCGCCAGCAGCCAAGTACCCCGAGACCGTCGGAGTGGCTACACCTTC,CASSQVPRDRRSGYTF
16,NA,NA,TRBJ1-4,TRBV7-9,TGTGCCAGCAGATTCCCACGGGGCACGGAAAGTGAAAAACTGTTTTTT,CASRFPRGTESEKLFF
17,NA,NA,TRBJ2-3,TRBV4-3,TGCGCCAGCAGCCAACGTATGGGGGTAAGAGGCACAGATACGCAGTATTTT,CASSQRMGVRGTDTQYF
14,TRBD1,NA,TRBJ2-7,TRBV14,TGTGCCAGCAGCCAAAGACAGGGGCCCTACGAGCAGTACTTC,CASSQRQGPYEQYF
16,TRBD1,NA,TRBJ2-3,TRBV10-3,TGTGCCATCAGTGAAGTGAGGGGGCGAGGCACAGATACGCAGTATTTT,CAISEVRGRGTDTQYF
14,NA,NA,TRBJ2-7,TRBV4-1,TGCGCCAGCAGCCAAGATGACACCTCCTACGAGCAGTACTTC,CASSQDDTSYEQYF
17,NA,NA,TRBJ2-3,TRBV28,TGTGCCAGCAGTTTTCGCCAGGTTCCCGCTAGCACAGATACGCAGTATTTT,CASSFRQVPASTDTQYF